This is a list of T cell receptor beta chains from one sample in a study of blood T cell repertoires in COVID-19. The table came from immunoSEQ multiplex PCR; TCRdb's copy has only in-frame clones and leaves some out. This sample yields hundreds of thousands of clones, of which 65% to 85% are seen a single time; approximately 5.9% belongs to the top ten. Sample: peripheral blood. Source of these receptors: an elderly man with acute or convalescent COVID-19. Both conserved end residues are part of each CDR3. A D gene is named only where the DNA matches it firmly. Expanded clones get a size class; other rows say once, few or many, or leave the size out.

D gene	V gene	clone size	J gene	CDR3 protein	CDR3 DNA
TRBD1	TRBV2	.	TRBJ1-2	CASSRQGPGYTF	TGTGCCAGCTCCAGACAGGGCCCTGGCTACACCTTC
TRBD1	TRBV2	.	TRBJ1-4	CASRETGGVEKLFF	TGTGCCAGCAGGGAAACAGGGGGGGTTGAAAAACTGTTTTTT
.	TRBV5-1	.	TRBJ1-1	CASSLVGTEAFF	TGCGCCAGCAGCTTGGTCGGCACTGAAGCTTTCTTT
.	TRBV5-6	.	TRBJ2-7	CASSPHGERRRTYEQYF	TGTGCCAGCAGCCCCCACGGGGAGCGGAGAAGAACCTACGAGCAGTACTTC
TRBD2	TRBV6-5	.	TRBJ2-3	CASRETGGNTQYF	TGTGCCAGCAGAGAGACGGGGGGTAATACGCAGTATTTT
TRBD2	TRBV2	once	TRBJ2-3	CASGPPSGRAVHTQYF	TGTGCCAGCGGACCCCCTAGCGGGAGGGCCGTTCATACGCAGTATTTT
.	TRBV6-5	.	TRBJ2-7	CASSKPGTSEQYF	TGTGCCAGCAGTAAGCCCGGGACAAGCGAGCAGTACTTC
.	TRBV3-1/TRBV3-2	.	TRBJ2-7	CASSQGHTGTYEQYF	TGTGCCAGCAGTCAGGGTCATACAGGTACCTACGAGCAGTACTTC
.	TRBV18	few	TRBJ1-6	CASSPDRNSPLHF	TGTGCCAGCTCCCCTGACAGGAATTCACCCCTCCACTTT
.	TRBV21-1	.	TRBJ1-5	CASSTDRGLYSNQPQHF	TGTGCCAGCAGCACTGACAGGGGGCTTTATAGCAATCAGCCCCAGCATTTT
.	TRBV4-1	.	TRBJ2-1	CASSQDSRNEQFF	TGCGCCAGCAGCCAAGATTCCCGCAATGAGCAGTTCTTC
.	TRBV4-1	.	TRBJ2-1	CASSQDFGLWGNEQFF	TGCGCCAGCAGCCAAGATTTCGGACTGTGGGGAAATGAGCAGTTCTTC
.	TRBV3-1/TRBV3-2	few	TRBJ1-5	CASSPQLTNQPQHF	TGTGCCAGCAGCCCACAACTAACCAATCAGCCCCAGCATTTT
.	TRBV7-6	few	TRBJ1-3	CASSALPPGTGNTIYF	TGTGCCAGCAGCGCCCTGCCCCCGGGGACTGGAAACACCATATATTTT
.	TRBV19	.	TRBJ2-7	CASTGLHYEQYF	TGTGCCAGTACAGGGTTACACTACGAGCAGTACTTC
.	TRBV12-3/TRBV12-4	.	TRBJ1-4	CASSWHSQLFF	TGTGCCAGCAGTTGGCACAGCCAACTGTTTTTT
.	TRBV27	.	TRBJ1-4	CASRGSTNEKLFF	TGTGCCAGCCGGGGATCGACTAATGAAAAACTGTTTTTT
TRBD1	TRBV30	.	TRBJ1-4	CAWSRRGQGNEKLFF	TGTGCCTGGAGTAGGAGGGGGCAGGGGAATGAAAAACTGTTTTTT
TRBD1	TRBV6-5	.	TRBJ1-1	CASRDPGGPEAFF	TGTGCCAGCAGGGACCCAGGGGGCCCTGAAGCTTTCTTT
TRBD1	TRBV6-6	few	TRBJ1-6	CASSYADRGSPLHF	TGTGCCAGCAGTTACGCGGACAGGGGATCACCCCTCCACTTT
.	TRBV7-2	few	TRBJ2-1	CASSLATGRNEQFF	TGTGCCAGCAGCTTAGCGACAGGTCGGAATGAGCAGTTCTTC
TRBD1	TRBV7-6	.	TRBJ1-1	CASSSRQGGWNTEAFF	TGTGCCAGCAGTTCTAGACAGGGCGGTTGGAACACTGAAGCTTTCTTT
.	TRBV7-7	.	TRBJ2-1	CASSLFEGAGNEQFF	TGTGCCAGCAGCTTATTCGAGGGAGCCGGCAATGAGCAGTTCTTC
TRBD1	TRBV25-1	once	TRBJ1-2	CASSERDRVLSGYTF	TGTGCCAGCAGTGAAAGGGACAGGGTCCTTAGCGGCTACACCTTC
.	TRBV19	.	TRBJ2-5	CASSMRLQETQYF	TGTGCCAGTAGTATGCGGTTACAAGAGACCCAGTACTTC
TRBD1	TRBV18	few	TRBJ1-5	CASSPLTGGNQPQHF	TGTGCCAGCTCACCCCTGACAGGGGGCAATCAGCCCCAGCATTTT
.	TRBV28	.	TRBJ2-2	CASSLTTGAGELFF	TGTGCCAGCAGTTTGACAACGGGAGCCGGGGAGCTGTTTTTT
.	TRBV29-1	.	TRBJ2-7	CSVKRGSNEQYF	TGCAGCGTAAAACGGGGGAGTAACGAGCAGTACTTC
TRBD2	TRBV24-1	.	TRBJ2-5	CATSDQGLAWETQYF	TGTGCCACCAGTGACCAGGGACTAGCATGGGAGACCCAGTACTTC
TRBD1	TRBV10-2	few	TRBJ1-4	CASPLEQGSEKLFF	TGCGCCAGCCCTTTAGAACAGGGGAGCGAAAAACTGTTTTTT
.	TRBV3-1/TRBV3-2	.	TRBJ1-2	CASSQALRGADYGYTF	TGTGCCAGCAGCCAAGCTTTACGGGGGGCCGACTATGGCTACACCTTC
TRBD2	TRBV7-3	.	TRBJ2-1	CASSPGGIYNEQFF	TGTGCCAGCAGCCCCGGGGGGATCTACAATGAGCAGTTCTTC
.	TRBV29-1	.	TRBJ1-1	CSALGYLGTEAFF	TGCAGCGCCCTCGGGTACCTGGGCACTGAAGCTTTCTTT
TRBD1	TRBV30	few	TRBJ1-2	CAWRTGGVGYTF	TGTGCCTGGAGGACAGGGGGCGTTGGCTACACCTTC
.	TRBV7-9	.	TRBJ2-3	CASSFDTTQYF	TGTGCCAGCAGCTTCGACACGACGCAGTATTTT